A selection of T cell receptor beta chains follows, all from one sample in a study of cytomegalovirus exposure and HLA in healthy donors. Profiling relied on immunoSEQ multiplex PCR, and the TCRdb table lists in-frame clones only, not all of them. The sample shows some 100,000 clones, about 69% of them seen only once. The material sequenced was PBMCs. All receptors come from a woman aged 18-29 years in good health and CMV-seropositive. CDR3s include the opening cysteine and the closing phenylalanine or tryptophan. D genes are given only for firm matches. Not every row has a clone size; where given, it reads once, few, many or a size class.

abundance,d_gene,j_gene,v_gene,CDR3aa,CDR3nt
-,TRBD1,TRBJ1-2,TRBV4-3,CASSQVRGTYYGYTF,TGCGCCAGCAGCCAAGTCAGGGGGACCTACTATGGCTACACCTTC
-,-,TRBJ2-3,TRBV7-2,CASSGWGRTDTQYF,TGTGCCAGCAGCGGGTGGGGGCGAACAGATACGCAGTATTTT
-,TRBD1,TRBJ1-3,TRBV5-1,CASSYRQGADTIYF,TGCGCCAGCAGCTACAGACAGGGGGCCGACACCATATATTTT
few,TRBD1,TRBJ2-2,TRBV19,CASSIGTGNTGELFF,TGTGCCAGTAGTATTGGGACAGGAAACACCGGGGAGCTGTTTTTT
-,TRBD1,TRBJ1-2,TRBV7-2,CASSLDRGDTYTF,TGTGCCAGCAGCCTGGACAGGGGAGATACCTACACCTTC
few,TRBD2,TRBJ2-1,TRBV19,CASSLLAGGPVDEQFF,TGTGCCAGTAGCTTGTTAGCGGGAGGGCCGGTCGATGAGCAGTTCTTC
-,-,TRBJ1-2,TRBV6-6,CASSPPGANYGYTF,TGTGCCAGCAGTCCCCCCGGAGCTAACTATGGCTACACCTTC
-,TRBD1,TRBJ2-2,TRBV6-1,CASTRTGETGELFF,TGTGCCAGCACTAGAACAGGGGAAACCGGGGAGCTGTTTTTT
-,-,TRBJ2-4,TRBV7-2,CASSGQAAGGNIQYF,TGCGCCAGCAGCGGACAGGCCGCTGGGGGGAACATTCAGTACTTC
-,TRBD1,TRBJ2-6,TRBV6-1,CASQGAEAGANVLTF,TGTGCCTCACAGGGGGCGGAGGCTGGGGCCAACGTCCTGACTTTC
few,-,TRBJ2-5,TRBV4-2,CASSQAAGLGGETQYF,TGTGCCAGCAGCCAAGCGGCGGGCCTAGGCGGAGAGACCCAGTACTTC
few,TRBD1,TRBJ2-2,TRBV10-3,CAITEGDRDAGELFF,TGTGCCATCACCGAAGGGGACAGGGATGCCGGGGAGCTGTTTTTT
once,-,TRBJ2-2,TRBV5-1,CASSAQGDGELFF,TGCGCCAGCAGCGCACAGGGTGACGGGGAGCTGTTTTTT
-,-,TRBJ1-2,TRBV19,CASTPTGGTYGYTF,TGTGCCAGTACCCCTACGGGGGGGACTTATGGCTACACCTTC
-,-,TRBJ1-1,TRBV19,CASSQRVAGPEAFF,TGTGCCAGTAGCCAGCGGGTTGCTGGGCCTGAAGCTTTCTTT
few,TRBD2,TRBJ2-4,TRBV7-8,CASSLVVAGGIAKNIQYF,TGTGCCAGCAGCTTAGTGGTAGCGGGAGGGATAGCCAAAAACATTCAGTACTTC
-,TRBD1,TRBJ2-6,TRBV25-1,CASSERTGGSSGANVLTF,TGTGCCAGCAGTGAAAGGACAGGGGGGAGCTCTGGGGCCAACGTCCTGACTTTC
few,-,TRBJ2-7,TRBV29-1,CSVVTSNAYEQYF,TGCAGCGTTGTTACTAGCAATGCCTACGAGCAGTACTTC
-,-,TRBJ1-1,TRBV5-1,CASSLAGGEAFF,TGCGCCAGCAGCTTGGCCGGGGGGGAAGCTTTCTTT
-,-,TRBJ2-7,TRBV20-1,CSAPTNYEQYF,TGCAGTGCCCCGACAAATTACGAGCAGTACTTC
-,TRBD1,TRBJ1-1,TRBV7-2,CASSLVQGAGTEAFF,TGTGCCAGCAGCTTAGTACAGGGGGCAGGCACTGAAGCTTTCTTT
few,-,TRBJ2-3,TRBV7-2,CASSFGGSTDTQYF,TGTGCCAGCAGCTTCGGGGGAAGCACAGATACGCAGTATTTT
few,-,TRBJ1-2,TRBV11-1,CASSLGTYGYTF,TGTGCCAGCAGCTTAGGGACATATGGCTACACCTTC
-,TRBD2,TRBJ2-7,TRBV7-8,CASSLAPERGGYEQYF,TGTGCCAGCAGCTTAGCCCCTGAGCGGGGAGGCTACGAGCAGTACTTC
few,TRBD1,TRBJ1-2,TRBV27,CASSPAGGSGYGYTF,TGTGCCAGCAGCCCGGCAGGGGGCTCGGGTTATGGCTACACCTTC
-,-,TRBJ1-1,TRBV4-3,CASSQVGGRGTEAFF,TGCGCCAGCAGCCAAGTAGGGGGTAGGGGCACTGAAGCTTTCTTT
-,TRBD1,TRBJ1-2,TRBV7-9,CASSFTGEWDYGYTF,TGTGCCAGCAGCTTTACAGGGGAATGGGACTATGGCTACACCTTC
-,TRBD2,TRBJ2-2,TRBV9,CASSVSAGGSNTGELFF,TGTGCCAGCAGCGTATCGGCGGGGGGGTCCAACACCGGGGAGCTGTTTTTT
-,-,TRBJ1-5,TRBV6-5,CASRADGNSNQPQHF,TGTGCCAGCAGAGCGGACGGCAATAGCAATCAGCCCCAGCATTTT
-,-,TRBJ2-4,TRBV4-3,CASSQDMDSRLAKNIQYF,TGCGCCAGCAGCCAAGATATGGACAGCCGCCTAGCCAAAAACATTCAGTACTTC
-,-,TRBJ1-1,TRBV29-1,CSARFRGNTEAFF,TGCAGCGCTAGATTCAGGGGGAACACTGAAGCTTTCTTT
-,TRBD1,TRBJ2-1,TRBV11-2,CASSLGQGPFNEQFF,TGTGCCAGCAGCTTAGGACAGGGGCCATTCAATGAGCAGTTCTTC
-,TRBD2,TRBJ2-5,TRBV19,CASSLAGLSETQYF,TGTGCCAGTAGCCTAGCGGGGTTGTCAGAGACCCAGTACTTC
once,TRBD1,TRBJ2-3,TRBV19,CASRPGQGTDTQYF,TGTGCCAGTAGGCCGGGACAGGGCACAGATACGCAGTATTTT
-,-,TRBJ2-3,TRBV5-1,CASSLVRGWSQDTQYF,TGCGCCAGCAGCCTGGTTAGGGGATGGTCGCAGGATACGCAGTATTTT
few,TRBD2,TRBJ2-5,TRBV4-3,CASSQEVASGPLQETQYF,TGCGCCAGCAGCCAAGAGGTGGCTAGCGGACCCTTACAAGAGACCCAGTACTTC
few,TRBD1,TRBJ2-5,TRBV18,CASSPTGGLLKTQYF,TGTGCCAGCTCACCAACAGGGGGCCTTTTGAAGACCCAGTACTTC
-,-,TRBJ2-7,TRBV6-1,CASNRLRGNYEQYF,TGTGCCAGCAACCGGTTACGAGGGAACTACGAGCAGTACTTC
-,-,TRBJ2-3,TRBV2,CASIGAGSTDTQYF,TGTGCCAGCATAGGGGCGGGGAGCACAGATACGCAGTATTTT
-,TRBD1,TRBJ2-1,TRBV14,CASSQALGQGSHNEQFF,TGTGCCAGCAGCCAAGCGCTCGGACAGGGGAGCCACAATGAGCAGTTCTTC
-,-,TRBJ1-5,TRBV6-6,CASSGGDGRNQPQHF,TGTGCCAGCAGTGGGGGGGACGGCCGCAATCAGCCCCAGCATTTT
-,TRBD1,TRBJ2-7,TRBV29-1,CSAIYTGGRGEQYF,TGCAGCGCTATCTACACAGGGGGCAGGGGCGAGCAGTACTTC
-,-,TRBJ1-2,TRBV2,CASSEQGGGYTF,TGTGCCAGCAGTGAACAGGGCGGTGGCTACACCTTC
medium-sized,-,TRBJ1-4,TRBV4-3,CASSQGWLSTVQIATNEKLFF,TGCGCCAGCAGCCAAGGTTGGCTGTCGACAGTACAGATTGCAACTAATGAAAAACTGTTTTTT
-,-,TRBJ2-5,TRBV4-1,CASSQASRSQETQYF,TGCGCCAGCAGCCAGGCTAGCAGATCCCAAGAGACCCAGTACTTC
-,-,TRBJ2-7,TRBV15,CATSNLGSSYEQYF,TGTGCCACCAGCAATCTGGGGAGCTCCTACGAGCAGTACTTC
-,TRBD1,TRBJ2-5,TRBV25-1,CASSEHRGETQYF,TGTGCCAGCAGTGAGCACAGGGGAGAGACCCAGTACTTC
-,TRBD1,TRBJ1-2,TRBV2,CASSGQGSNYGYTF,TGTGCCAGCAGTGGACAGGGGAGCAACTATGGCTACACCTTC
few,-,TRBJ2-7,TRBV7-2,CASSQARGPHYEQYF,TGTGCCAGCAGCCAGGCGCGGGGGCCCCACTACGAGCAGTACTTC
-,-,TRBJ2-2,TRBV5-1,CASSAGLWETIANTGELFF,TGCGCCAGCAGCGCGGGACTGTGGGAGACAATCGCGAACACCGGGGAGCTGTTTTTT
few,TRBD1,TRBJ2-7,TRBV25-1,CASSKTGTYEQYF,TGTGCCAGCAGCAAGACAGGGACCTACGAGCAGTACTTC
-,-,TRBJ1-4,TRBV27,CASTTQQGSEKLFF,TGTGCCAGCACGACCCAACAGGGCTCCGAAAAACTGTTTTTT
-,-,TRBJ1-5,TRBV5-4,CASSLERGRPQPQHF,TGTGCCAGCAGCTTGGAGCGGGGGCGTCCTCAGCCCCAGCATTTT
-,TRBD2,TRBJ2-1,TRBV7-9,CASSSGLAGVEQFF,TGTGCCAGCAGCTCGGGACTAGCTGGGGTCGAGCAGTTCTTC
few,-,TRBJ2-1,TRBV4-2,CASSQEVGAVGRNEQFF,TGTGCCAGCAGCCAAGAGGTTGGAGCAGTAGGTCGCAATGAGCAGTTCTTC